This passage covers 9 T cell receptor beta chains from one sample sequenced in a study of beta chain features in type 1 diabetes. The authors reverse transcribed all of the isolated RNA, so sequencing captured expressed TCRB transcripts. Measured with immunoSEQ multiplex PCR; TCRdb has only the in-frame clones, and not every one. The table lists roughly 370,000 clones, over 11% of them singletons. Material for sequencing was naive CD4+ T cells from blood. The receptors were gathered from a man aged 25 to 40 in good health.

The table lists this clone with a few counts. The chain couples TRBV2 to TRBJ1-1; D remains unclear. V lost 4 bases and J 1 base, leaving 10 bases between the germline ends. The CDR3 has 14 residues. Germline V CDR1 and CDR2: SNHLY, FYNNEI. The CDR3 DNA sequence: TGTGCCAGCAGTGTCTCGCAGAGGAACACTGAAGCTTTCTTT. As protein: CASSVSQRNTEAFF.

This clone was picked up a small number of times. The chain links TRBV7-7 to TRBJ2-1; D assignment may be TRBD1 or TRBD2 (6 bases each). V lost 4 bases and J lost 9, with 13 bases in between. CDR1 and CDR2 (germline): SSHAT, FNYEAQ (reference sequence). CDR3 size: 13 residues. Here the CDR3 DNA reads TGTGCCAGCAGCTCACCCGGGGGCGGTGAGCAGTTCTTC. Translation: CASSSPGGGEQFF. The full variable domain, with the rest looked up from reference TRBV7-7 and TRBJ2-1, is GAGVSQSPRYKVTKRGQDVTLRCDPISSHATLYWYQQALGQGPEFLTYFNYEAQPDKSGLPSDRFSAERPEGSISTLTIQRTEQRDSAMYRCASSSPGGGEQFFGPGTRLTVL.

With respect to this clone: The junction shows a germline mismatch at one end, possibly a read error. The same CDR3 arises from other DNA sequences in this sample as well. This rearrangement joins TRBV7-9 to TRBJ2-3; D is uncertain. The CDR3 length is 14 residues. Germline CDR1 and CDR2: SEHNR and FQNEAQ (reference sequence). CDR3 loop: CASSLAKGTDTQYF. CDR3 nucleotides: TGTGCCAGCAGCTTAGCGAAAGGCACAGATACACAGTATTTT.

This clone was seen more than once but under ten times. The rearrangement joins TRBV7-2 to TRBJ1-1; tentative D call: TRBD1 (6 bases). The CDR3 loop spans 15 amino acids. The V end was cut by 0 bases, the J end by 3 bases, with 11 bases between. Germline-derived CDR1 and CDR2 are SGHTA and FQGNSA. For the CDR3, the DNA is TGTGCCAGCAGCTTAGCGCCAACAGGGTACACTGAAGCTTTCTTT. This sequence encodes CASSLAPTGYTEAFF.

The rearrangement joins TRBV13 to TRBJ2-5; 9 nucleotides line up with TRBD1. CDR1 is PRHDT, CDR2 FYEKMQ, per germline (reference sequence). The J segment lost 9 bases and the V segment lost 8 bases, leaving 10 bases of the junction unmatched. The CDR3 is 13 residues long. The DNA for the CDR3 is TGTGCCAGCTCCGGGACAGGGAAAGGGGCCCAGTACTTC. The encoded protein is CASSGTGKGAQYF.

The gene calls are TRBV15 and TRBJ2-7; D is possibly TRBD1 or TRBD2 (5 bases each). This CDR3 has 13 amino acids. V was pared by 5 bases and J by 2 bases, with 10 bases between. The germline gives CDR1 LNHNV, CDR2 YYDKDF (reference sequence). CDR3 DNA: TGTGCCACCAGCCCTCCGGGACCCTACGAGCAGTACTTC. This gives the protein CATSPPGPYEQYF.

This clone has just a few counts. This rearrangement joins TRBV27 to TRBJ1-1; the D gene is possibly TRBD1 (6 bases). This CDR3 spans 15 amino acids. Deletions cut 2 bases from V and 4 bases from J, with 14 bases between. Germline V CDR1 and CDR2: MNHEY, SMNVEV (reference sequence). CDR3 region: CASSLTPRGGTEAFF. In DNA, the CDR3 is TGTGCCAGCAGTTTAACGCCCAGGGGTGGCACTGAAGCTTTCTTT.

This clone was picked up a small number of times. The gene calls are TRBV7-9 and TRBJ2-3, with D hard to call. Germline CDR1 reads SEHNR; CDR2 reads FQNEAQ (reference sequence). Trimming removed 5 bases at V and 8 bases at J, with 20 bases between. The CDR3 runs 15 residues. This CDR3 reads CASSPSPPLHATQYF. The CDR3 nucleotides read TGTGCCAGCAGCCCCAGCCCACCCCTTCACGCTACGCAGTATTTT.

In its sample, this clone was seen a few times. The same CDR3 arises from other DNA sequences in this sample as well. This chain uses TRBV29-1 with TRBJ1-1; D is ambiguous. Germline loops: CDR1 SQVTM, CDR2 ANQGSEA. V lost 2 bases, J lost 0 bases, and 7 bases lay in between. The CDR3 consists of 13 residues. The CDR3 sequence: CSVERGMNTEAFF. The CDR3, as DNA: TGCAGCGTTGAACGAGGGATGAACACTGAAGCTTTCTTT.